Listed below are T cell receptor beta chains from one sample, sequenced in a study of human T cells and chemical hapten exposure. Via MiXCR, TCRdb re-called the RACE reads, giving one row per CDR3 protein. The data contain around 380,000 distinct CDR3 sequences, roughly 4.8% of them singletons. The sample was whole blood, taken in connection with sensitization to the hapten diphenylcyclopropenone (DPC). Source of these receptors: a woman aged 50 to 65 with alopecia areata. Some clones in this sample may be carry-over from other donors' samples. Each CDR3 is given without its conserved first and last residue. D genes are given only for firm matches.

j_gene,d_gene,v_gene,CDR3aa
TRBJ1-1,.,TRBV3-1,ASSSSQDWDTEAF
TRBJ2-1,TRBD2,TRBV11-2,ASSLEASGEQF
TRBJ2-2,.,TRBV6-2/TRBV6-3,ASSSIPTGELF
TRBJ1-1,TRBD1,TRBV20-1,SARGLTGGRTEAF
TRBJ2-1,.,TRBV6-2/TRBV6-3,ASSYQSSSYNEQF
TRBJ1-6,TRBD1,TRBV19,ASRIRDSYNSPLH
TRBJ1-4,.,TRBV7-9,ASSLASEKLF
TRBJ1-4,.,TRBV30,AWSPRGEKLF
TRBJ1-1,TRBD1,TRBV12-3/TRBV12-4,ASSTSGTGGTEAF
TRBJ2-7,TRBD1,TRBV20-1,SANTGGSPYEQY
TRBJ1-2,.,TRBV24-1,ATSADILGGYT
TRBJ2-3,.,TRBV7-2,ASSLEGARGGDTQY
TRBJ2-3,.,TRBV14,ASSQEIESRSDTQY
TRBJ2-5,.,TRBV5-1,ASSLARARGETQY